A selection of T cell receptor beta chains follows, all from one sample in a study of identical twins. TCRdb re-analysed the 5' RACE reads in MiXCR, keeping a single row per CDR3 protein. The sample has approximately 690,000 distinct CDR3 sequences, roughly 6% seen once; the top ten hold approximately 1.6%. What was sequenced was naive T cells sorted from blood. The source of these receptors is a man in his late teens or twenties in good health. The CDR3 runs from the conserved cysteine through the conserved F or W. D genes are given only for firm matches. Not all rows give a size; the values are once, few, many and, for expanded clones, a class.

d_gene | j_gene | v_gene | abundance | CDR3nt | CDR3aa
- | TRBJ1-4 | TRBV9 | many | TGTGCCAGCCAAAAAGGGAGTGCAACTAATGAAAAACTGTTTTTT | CASQKGSATNEKLFF
- | TRBJ1-1 | TRBV5-4 | many | TGTGCCAGCAGCAGAAGTGGGACTCAGCAGCAGGCTTTCTTT | CASSRSGTQQQAFF
- | TRBJ1-1 | TRBV20-1 | many | TGCAGTGCTATTCTTACAGGCTCGGCAGAAGCTTTCTTT | CSAILTGSAEAFF
- | TRBJ1-1 | TRBV20-1 | many | TGCAGTTTCGACCGGGTGACTGAAGCTTTCTTT | CSFDRVTEAFF
- | TRBJ2-6 | TRBV27 | many | TGTGCCAGCAGTTCGGGCTCTGGGGCCAACGTCCTGACTTTC | CASSSGSGANVLTF
- | TRBJ1-2 | TRBV5-6 | many | TGTGCCAGCAGCCCTAGACTCAATCGGGACGATGGCTACACCTTC | CASSPRLNRDDGYTF
TRBD2 | TRBJ2-2 | TRBV4-3 | few | TGCGCCAGCAGCCAACTAGCGGGAGTTCAATTGGGGGAGCTGTTTTTT | CASSQLAGVQLGELFF
- | TRBJ2-1 | TRBV7-6 | once | TGTGCCAGCAGCTTATGGACCTGGGGCTCCTACAATGAGCAGTTCTTC | CASSLWTWGSYNEQFF
- | TRBJ1-1 | TRBV7-9 | many | TGTGCCAGCAGCTTAGGGACAGAGGCCCCTGAAGCTTTCTTT | CASSLGTEAPEAFF
TRBD1 | TRBJ2-5 | TRBV15 | many | TGTGCCACCAGCAGAGACCAGGGGGCTCTGGAGACCCAGTACTTC | CATSRDQGALETQYF
- | TRBJ2-7 | TRBV30 | many | TGTGCCTGGAGCCTCGATACCTCCTACGAGCAGTACTTC | CAWSLDTSYEQYF
TRBD2 | TRBJ2-1 | TRBV10-3 | many | TGTGCCATCAGCGTTTCCTCCGGGACTAGCCGACGGAACAATGAGCAGTTCTTC | CAISVSSGTSRRNNEQFF
- | TRBJ1-5 | TRBV19 | - | TGTGCCAGTAGTCCCAACGGGGGCAATCAGCCCCAGCATTTT | CASSPNGGNQPQHF
TRBD2 | TRBJ2-7 | TRBV7-6 | few | TGTGCCAGCAGCTTAGCGTGGTCGGGAGGGCCAGAGAGCTCCTACGAGCAGTACTTC | CASSLAWSGGPESSYEQYF
- | TRBJ2-2 | TRBV29-1 | many | TGCAGCGTTGAAATATTAAGCACCGGGGAGCTGTTTTTT | CSVEILSTGELFF
TRBD1 | TRBJ1-2 | TRBV29-1 | many | TGCAGCGCGGACAGGGGTTTTGGCTACACCTTC | CSADRGFGYTF
TRBD2 | TRBJ2-3 | TRBV20-1 | - | TGCAGTGCTAGCCTCCTACTAGCGGAGGGCACAGATACGCAGTATTTT | CSASLLLAEGTDTQYF
- | TRBJ2-2 | TRBV25-1 | once | TGTGCCAGCAGTGAATCCCCGGGCCGCCCAACAGCCGGGGAGCTGTTTTTT | CASSESPGRPTAGELFF
TRBD2 | TRBJ2-1 | TRBV5-1 | few | TGCGCCAGCAGAACCGGGACTAGCATTTCAAATGAGCAGTTCTTC | CASRTGTSISNEQFF
TRBD2 | TRBJ2-2 | TRBV14 | few | TGTGCCAGCAGCCAGAGCGGGAGTGCGTACACCGGGGAGCTGTTTTTT | CASSQSGSAYTGELFF
TRBD2 | TRBJ2-1 | TRBV27 | - | TGTGCCAGCAGCCTTAGGGGCGGCGGGAGGGCGTACAATGAGCAGTTCTTC | CASSLRGGGRAYNEQFF
TRBD1 | TRBJ1-2 | TRBV2 | few | TGTGCCAGCAGGATCGGGGGACAGGGCTATGGCTACACCTTC | CASRIGGQGYGYTF
TRBD2 | TRBJ2-1 | TRBV5-1 | many | TGCGCCAGCAGCTTGTTATCATCGGGCGGGAGGGCCATAAATGAGCAGTTCTTC | CASSLLSSGGRAINEQFF
- | TRBJ1-1 | TRBV5-1 | few | TGCGCCAGCAGCTTGGCGACGGCAGGGACACTGAACACTGAAGCTTTCTTT | CASSLATAGTLNTEAFF
- | TRBJ1-1 | TRBV20-1 | many | TGCAGTCACAGGGCGAACACTGAAGCTTTCTTT | CSHRANTEAFF
- | TRBJ2-5 | TRBV12-3/TRBV12-4 | many | TGTGCCAGCAGCCTAGGGGGGCTTGGGGAGACCCAGTACTTC | CASSLGGLGETQYF
TRBD2 | TRBJ2-5 | TRBV12-3/TRBV12-4 | few | TGTGCCAGCAGCCCCATGACTAGCGGGAGACTGGGGGAGACCCAGTACTTC | CASSPMTSGRLGETQYF
- | TRBJ2-3 | TRBV20-1 | - | TGCAGTGCTAGAGATCCCTCTCCGTCTAGCAATTTGGGAGATACGCAGTATTTT | CSARDPSPSSNLGDTQYF
TRBD2 | TRBJ2-1 | TRBV12-3/TRBV12-4 | many | TGTGCCAGCAGTTTCCTAGCGGGAGTGAAGGTTATGGTCAATGAGCAGTTCTTC | CASSFLAGVKVMVNEQFF
- | TRBJ2-5 | TRBV5-1 | many | TGCGCCAGCAGGTCCGGACTCGGGGGAGCCCAAGAGACCCAGTACTTC | CASRSGLGGAQETQYF
- | TRBJ2-1 | TRBV5-1 | - | TGCGCCAGCAGAGGCAGGGTGGGTGAGCAGTTCTTC | CASRGRVGEQFF
- | TRBJ1-3 | TRBV7-6 | - | TGTGCCAGCAGCTTAGGGGTGGCAGGAAACACCATATATTTT | CASSLGVAGNTIYF
- | TRBJ2-3 | TRBV4-2 | few | TGTGCCAGCAGCCAAGATATGGGGTCGACTTGGAATACGCAGTATTTT | CASSQDMGSTWNTQYF
- | TRBJ2-5 | TRBV6-2/TRBV6-3 | many | TGTGCCAGCAGTCTGGGGGGGGCCGGAGGGACCCAGTACTTC | CASSLGGAGGTQYF
- | TRBJ1-5 | TRBV21-1 | many | TGTGCCAGCAGCAAAGTGGGGGCCCAGGCGATGCAGCCCCAGCATTTT | CASSKVGAQAMQPQHF
- | TRBJ1-2 | TRBV28 | - | TGTGCCAGCAGTGGGTGGGGAGCCTCTTATGGCTACACCTTC | CASSGWGASYGYTF
- | TRBJ2-1 | TRBV4-2 | - | TGTGCCAGCAGCCAAGAAATGAGGGCTAGCGCGTACAATGAGCAGTTCTTC | CASSQEMRASAYNEQFF
TRBD1 | TRBJ2-1 | TRBV4-3 | many | TGCGCCAGCAGCCAAGAGCCGGGACAGCCCAATGAGCAGTTCTTC | CASSQEPGQPNEQFF
- | TRBJ1-1 | TRBV10-3 | - | TGTGCCATCAGTGAGGGACCGGGCAACACTGAAGCTTTCTTT | CAISEGPGNTEAFF
- | TRBJ1-2 | TRBV9 | - | TGTGCCAGCAGCGAACACCCAGCCCAACCTAACTATGGCTACACCTTC | CASSEHPAQPNYGYTF
- | TRBJ2-2 | TRBV27 | - | TGTGCCATAGCTACCACGAACACCGGGGAGCTGTTTTTT | CAIATTNTGELFF
- | TRBJ2-6 | TRBV12-5 | many | TGTGCTAGTGCCTGGTCTGGGGCCAACGTCCTGACTTTC | CASAWSGANVLTF
- | TRBJ2-1 | TRBV6-5 | many | TGTGCCAGCAGTTACTCGATTTTGGGCGGCAATGAGCAGTTCTTC | CASSYSILGGNEQFF
TRBD2 | TRBJ2-5 | TRBV20-1 | many | TGCAGTGCTAGGGGGCTAGCGGGACGTTTAGAAGAGACCCAGTACTTC | CSARGLAGRLEETQYF
TRBD1 | TRBJ2-7 | TRBV20-1 | many | TGCAGTGCTAAAAAGACAGGGGCGAGCTACGAGCAGTACTTC | CSAKKTGASYEQYF
TRBD2 | TRBJ2-7 | TRBV12-3/TRBV12-4 | - | TGTGCCAGCAGCCTAACCCCCGTTAGCGGGAGCTCCTACGAGCAGTACTTC | CASSLTPVSGSSYEQYF
TRBD1 | TRBJ1-1 | TRBV19 | - | TGTGCCAGTAGAACAGGGGATGGAGCTTTCTTT | CASRTGDGAFF
TRBD1 | TRBJ2-3 | TRBV9 | - | TGTGCCAGCAGCGCCAGACAGGGCCCGCCAACAGATACGCAGTATTTT | CASSARQGPPTDTQYF